The sequence of this T cell receptor beta chain was determined in a study of blood T cell repertoires in COVID-19. About the research overall: Italy, Spain and the United States were the sources of the convalescent and acute COVID-19 samples. The cDNA or gDNA used as material had been derived from T cells, B-cell-depleted T cells, or PBMCs.

In the original analysis: How many nucleated cells were present was estimated from reference gene primer amplification. Sequencing used immunoSEQ multiplex PCR; TCRdb keeps in-frame clones, though not all of them. V, J and clone size derive from that table, while D and trimming were established from the DNA sequence. The data contain nearly 250,000 clones, roughly 86% of them singletons. The origin of this receptor is a woman aged 60-75 years who had recovered from COVID-19. Sequenced material: peripheral blood.

CDR3 protein: CASDRDNSNTGELFF. CDR3 in DNA: TGTGCCAGCGACCGGGACAACTCGAACACCGGGGAGCTGTTTTTT. The chain couples TRBV2 to TRBJ2-2; D is perhaps TRBD1 (6 bases). This CDR3 has 15 amino acids. V lost 8 bases and J 0 bases, leaving 13 bases between the germline ends. Looked up from germline, CDR1 is SNHLY and CDR2 is FYNNEI. Drawing the rest from reference TRBV2 and TRBJ2-2, the complete variable domain is EPEVTQTPSHQVTQMGQEVILRCVPISNHLYFYWYRQILGQKVEFLVSFYNNEISEKSEIFDDQFSVERPDGSNFTLKIRSTKLEDSAMYFCASDRDNSNTGELFFGEGSRLTVL.